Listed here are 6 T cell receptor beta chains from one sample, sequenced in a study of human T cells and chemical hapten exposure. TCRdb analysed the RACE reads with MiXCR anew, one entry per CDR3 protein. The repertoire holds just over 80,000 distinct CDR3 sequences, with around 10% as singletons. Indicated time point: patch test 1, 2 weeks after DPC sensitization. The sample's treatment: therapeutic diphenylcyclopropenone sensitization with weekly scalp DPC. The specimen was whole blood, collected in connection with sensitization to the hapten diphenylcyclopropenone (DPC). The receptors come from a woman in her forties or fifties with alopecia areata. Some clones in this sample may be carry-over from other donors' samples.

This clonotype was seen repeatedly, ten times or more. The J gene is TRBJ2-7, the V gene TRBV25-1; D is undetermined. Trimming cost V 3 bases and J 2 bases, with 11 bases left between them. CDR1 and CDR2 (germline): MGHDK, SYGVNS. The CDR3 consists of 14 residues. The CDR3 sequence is CASSDSRPPYEQYF. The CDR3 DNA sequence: TGTGCCAGCAGTGATTCCAGGCCTCCCTACGAGCAGTACTTC.

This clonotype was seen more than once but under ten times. CDR3 loop: CASSYGGQSTRYSGNTIYF. The CDR3 nucleotides are TGTGCCAGCAGTTACGGGGGACAGAGCACCCGTTACTCTGGAAACACCATATATTTT. The chain is built from TRBV6-6 and TRBJ1-3; TRBD1 agrees at 7 bases. Per the germline V gene, CDR1 is MNHNY and CDR2 is SVGAGI (reference sequence). This CDR3 comprises 19 residues. V gave up 2 bases and J gave up 0 bases; unmatched junction bases: 13.

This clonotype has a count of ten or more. CDR3 region: CASKLSRGQAYNSPLHF. As DNA, the CDR3 is TGTGCCAGCAAACTCAGTAGAGGGCAAGCCTATAATTCACCCCTCCACTTT. V is TRBV27 and J is TRBJ1-6; D gene uncertain. Between the trimmed V and J ends, which lost 7 bases and 2 bases, there was a span of 18 bases. This CDR3 has 17 amino acids. Germline assignment: CDR1 MNHEY and CDR2 SMNVEV (reference sequence).

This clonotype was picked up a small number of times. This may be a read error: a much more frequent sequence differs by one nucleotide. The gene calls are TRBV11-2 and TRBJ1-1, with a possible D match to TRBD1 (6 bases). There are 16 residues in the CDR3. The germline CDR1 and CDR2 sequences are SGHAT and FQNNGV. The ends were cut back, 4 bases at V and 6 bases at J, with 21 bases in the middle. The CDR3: CASSSKGELVGPEAFF. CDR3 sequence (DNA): TGTGCCAGCAGCTCAAAGGGGGAGTTAGTGGGCCCTGAAGCTTTCTTT.

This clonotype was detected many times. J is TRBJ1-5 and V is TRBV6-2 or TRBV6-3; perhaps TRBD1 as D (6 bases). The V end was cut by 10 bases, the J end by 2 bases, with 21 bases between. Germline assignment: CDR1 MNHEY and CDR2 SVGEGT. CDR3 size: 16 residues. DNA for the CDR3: TGTGCCACCAATACTTTGAAGGACAGCCGCAATCAGCCCCAGCATTTT. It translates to CATNTLKDSRNQPQHF.

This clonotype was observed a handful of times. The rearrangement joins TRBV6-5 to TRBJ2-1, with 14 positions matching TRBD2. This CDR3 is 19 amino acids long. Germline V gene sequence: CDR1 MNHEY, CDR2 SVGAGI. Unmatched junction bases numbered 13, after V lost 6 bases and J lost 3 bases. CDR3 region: CASRPRRTSGRRNYNEQFF. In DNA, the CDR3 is TGTGCCAGCAGACCCCGGCGGACTAGCGGGAGGAGGAACTACAATGAGCAGTTCTTC.